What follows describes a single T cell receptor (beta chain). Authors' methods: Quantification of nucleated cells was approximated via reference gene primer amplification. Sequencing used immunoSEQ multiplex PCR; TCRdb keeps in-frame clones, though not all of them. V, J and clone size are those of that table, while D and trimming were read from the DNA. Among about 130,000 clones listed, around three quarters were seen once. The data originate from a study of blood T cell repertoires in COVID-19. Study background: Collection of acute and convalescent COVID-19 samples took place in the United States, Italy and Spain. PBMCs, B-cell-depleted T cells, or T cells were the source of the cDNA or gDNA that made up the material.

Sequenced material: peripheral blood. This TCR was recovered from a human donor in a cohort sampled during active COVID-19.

This CDR3 is CASSLRLAGGAPTGELFF. CDR3 DNA sequence: TGTGCCAGCAGCTTACGACTAGCGGGGGGGGCCCCCACCGGGGAGCTGTTTTTT. The chain couples TRBV11-2 to TRBJ2-2, with 14 bases fitting TRBD2. The junction had 6 bases not matched to a gene; V was cut back by 2 bases and J by 4 bases. Germline CDR1 and CDR2: SGHAT and FQNNGV. This CDR3 contains 18 residues.